The 14 T cell receptor beta chains below all came from one sample that was sequenced in a study of early T cells in non-severe SARS-CoV-2 infection. A single record per CDR3 protein comes from TCRdb applying MiXCR to the 5' RACE reads. The table records more than 60,000 distinct CDR3 sequences, 8.5% to 10% of them present only once. Sequencing was carried out using whole blood. The receptors originated from an adult who was a healthcare worker with PCR-confirmed SARS-CoV-2 infection or an uninfected control (not recorded which).

In this sample, this clonotype turned up many times. The chain is built from TRBV11-2 and TRBJ2-7; D is perhaps TRBD1 (5 bases). Trimming cost V 5 bases and J 2 bases, with 16 bases left between them. CDR3 length: 15 residues. CDR1 and CDR2 (germline): SGHAT, FQNNGV. CDR3 bases: TGTGCCAGCAGCGTCACCACTGACAGCACCTACGAGCAGTACTTC. The encoded protein is CASSVTTDSTYEQYF.

The table lists this clonotype with many counts. The V gene is TRBV13, the J gene TRBJ2-7; D remains unclear. V was clipped by 1 base and J by 1 base, with 5 bases between them. Per germline, CDR1 PRHDT and CDR2 FYEKMQ (reference sequence). The CDR3 runs 13 residues. CDR3: CASSLEPSYEQYF. The DNA for the CDR3 is TGTGCCAGCAGCTTAGAACCGTCCTACGAGCAGTACTTC.

V gene TRBV4-2 combines with J gene TRBJ1-2; D might be TRBD1 (5 bases). The CDR3 is made up of 14 amino acids. V was pared by 0 bases and J by 4 bases, with 9 bases between. The V gene's germline CDR1 is LGHNA and CDR2 YNFKEQ. The CDR3 region has the DNA TGTGCCAGCAGCCAAGATCCAGGGTTCTATGGCTACACCTTC. Its translation: CASSQDPGFYGYTF.

The chain couples TRBV12-5 to TRBJ1-6; D gene ambiguous. The V gene lost 6 bases and the J gene lost 0 bases, with 9 bases spanning the gap. Germline CDR1 reads LGHNT; CDR2 reads FRNRAP. This CDR3 contains 15 residues. The CDR3 nucleotides read TGTGCTAGTGGGCCTGAGAGCTCCTATAATTCACCCCTCCACTTT. Translated: CASGPESSYNSPLHF. Complete variable domain (other parts from reference TRBV12-5 and TRBJ1-6): DARVTQTPRHKVTEMGQEVTMRCQPILGHNTVFWYRQTMMQGLELLAYFRNRAPLDDSGMPKDRFSAEMPDATLATLKIQPSEPRDSAVYFCASGPESSYNSPLHFGNGTRLTVT.

This clonotype has ten or more counts. This chain connects TRBV27 to TRBJ1-1; no reliable D call. V was pared by 0 bases and J by 5 bases, with 10 bases between. Germline assignment: CDR1 MNHEY and CDR2 SMNVEV (reference sequence). The CDR3 consists of 14 residues. The chain's CDR3 is CASSLSNPWTEAFF. The CDR3, as DNA: TGTGCCAGCAGTTTATCGAACCCCTGGACTGAAGCTTTCTTT.

There are many counts of this clonotype. V and J are TRBV3-1 and TRBJ1-1, with D perhaps matching TRBD1 (5 bases). The length of the CDR3 is 11 residues. V shed 6 bases and J shed 5 bases, with 7 bases lying between them. The germline V gene encodes CDR1 LGHDT and CDR2 YNNKEL (reference sequence). The CDR3 DNA is TGTGCCAGCAGTAAGGGGACTGAAGCTTTCTTT. Translated: CASSKGTEAFF.

This clonotype was counted many times. This chain links TRBV18 with TRBJ1-1; tentatively, D is TRBD1 (6 bases). CDR1 KGHSH and CDR2 LQKENI come from the germline V gene. V was shortened by 3 bases and J by 3 bases, with 17 bases between the two germline ends. This CDR3 region has 16 residues. The DNA for the CDR3 is TGTGCCAGCTCACCTTATGCCACAGGGCGCGACACTGAAGCTTTCTTT. Translated: CASSPYATGRDTEAFF. The full variable domain, rest sourced from reference TRBV18 and TRBJ1-1, is NAGVMQNPRHLVRRRGQEARLRCSPMKGHSHVYWYRQLPEEGLKFMVYLQKENIIDESGMPKERFSAEFPKEGPSILRIQQVVRGDSAAYFCASSPYATGRDTEAFFGQGTRLTVV.

The chain employs TRBV23-1 and TRBJ2-3; no firm D call. TRBV23-1 is annotated as an ORF whose role is uncertain. V lost 0 bases and J 5 bases, leaving 12 bases between the germline ends. This CDR3 comprises 15 residues. For the CDR3, the DNA is TGCGCCAGCAGTCAATCTTGTGACTGTCAAGATACGCAGTATTTT. Encoded protein: CASSQSCDCQDTQYF.

CDR3 in DNA: TGCGCCAGCAGTGAGTCCTATGGGGGTTTAGGGGTCAACACTGAAGCTTTCTTT. As protein: CASSESYGGLGVNTEAFF. The chain links TRBV10-2 to TRBJ1-1, with D possibly matching TRBD1 (5 bases). The V gene's germline CDR1 is WSHSY and CDR2 SAAADI. Trimming took 0 bases from V and 2 from J, leaving 19 bases between them. The CDR3 length is 18 residues.

This clonotype was recorded at least ten times. The chain's CDR3 is CASSSVVGNTEAFF. CDR3 DNA sequence: TGTGCCAGCAGCTCGGTGGTAGGGAACACTGAAGCTTTCTTT. V gene TRBV5-4 combines with J gene TRBJ1-1; D is uncertain. This CDR3 is built from 14 residues. Germline CDR1 and CDR2: SGHNT and YYREEE (reference sequence). V gave up 3 bases and J gave up 1 base, with 10 bases separating them. Using reference TRBV5-4 and TRBJ1-1 for the parts outside the CDR3, the full variable domain is ETGVTQSPTHLIKTRGQQVTLRCSSQSGHNTVSWYQQALGQGPQFIFQYYREEENGRGNFPPRFSGLQFPNYSSELNVNALELDDSALYLCASSSVVGNTEAFFGQGTRLTVV.

This clonotype was picked up many times. The chain carries TRBV5-1 and TRBJ1-3; D may be TRBD1 (6 bases). The germline V gene has CDR1 SGHRS and CDR2 YFSETQ. This CDR3 has 16 residues. Trimming stripped 0 bases from V and 0 bases from J, with 10 bases between. This CDR3 is CASSLATGFSGNTIYF. The CDR3 nucleotides read TGCGCCAGCAGCTTGGCCACAGGGTTCTCTGGAAACACCATATATTTT.

This clonotype was picked up a small number of times. The chain employs TRBV9 and TRBJ2-1; D may be TRBD1 or TRBD2 (5 bases each). V dropped 0 bases and J dropped 5 bases, with 9 bases sitting between them. Germline V gene sequence: CDR1 SGDLS, CDR2 YYNGEE. This CDR3 comprises 14 residues. CDR3 region: CASSVVGGNNEQFF. The CDR3 region has the DNA TGTGCCAGCAGCGTAGTTGGGGGAAACAATGAGCAGTTCTTC.

The chain employs TRBV6-6 and TRBJ2-7; 7 positions match TRBD1. Trimming cost V 6 bases and J 2 bases; bases outside gene matches: 7. Germline V gene sequence: CDR1 MNHNY, CDR2 SVGAGI (reference sequence). The CDR3 totals 14 residues. CDR3 in amino acids: CASRGQRGTYEQYF. In DNA form, the CDR3 reads TGTGCCAGCAGGGGACAGAGAGGGACCTACGAGCAGTACTTC.

A few counts support this clonotype. V gene TRBV7-9 combines with J gene TRBJ2-1, with D perhaps TRBD1 (6 bases). Germline V gene sequence: CDR1 SEHNR, CDR2 FQNEAQ (reference sequence). The CDR3 loop spans 13 amino acids. Trimming took off 5 bases at V and 1 base at J, with 6 bases between the two ends. CDR3 sequence: CASSGQSYNEQFF. The CDR3 DNA reads TGTGCCAGCAGCGGACAGTCCTACAATGAGCAGTTCTTC.